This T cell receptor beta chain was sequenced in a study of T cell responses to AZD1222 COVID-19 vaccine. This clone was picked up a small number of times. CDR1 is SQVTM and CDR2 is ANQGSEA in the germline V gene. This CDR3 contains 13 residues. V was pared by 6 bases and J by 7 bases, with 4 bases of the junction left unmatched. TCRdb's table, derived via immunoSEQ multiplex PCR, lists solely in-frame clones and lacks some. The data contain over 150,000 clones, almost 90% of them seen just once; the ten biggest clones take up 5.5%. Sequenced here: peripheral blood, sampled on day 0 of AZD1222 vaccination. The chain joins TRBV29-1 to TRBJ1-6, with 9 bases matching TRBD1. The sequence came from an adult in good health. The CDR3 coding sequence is TGCAGCGTCCGGGACAGGGAAAATTCACCCCTCCACTTT. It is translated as CSVRDRENSPLHF.